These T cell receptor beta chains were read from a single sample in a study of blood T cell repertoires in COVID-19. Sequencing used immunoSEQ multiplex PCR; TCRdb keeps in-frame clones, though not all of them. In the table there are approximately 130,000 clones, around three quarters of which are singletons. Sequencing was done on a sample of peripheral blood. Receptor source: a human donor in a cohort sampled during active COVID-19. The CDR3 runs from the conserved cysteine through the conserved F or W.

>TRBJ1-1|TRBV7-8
CASSPPGQGYTEAFF
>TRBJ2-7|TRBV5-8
CASSFYRDRSYEQYF
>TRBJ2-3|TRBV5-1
CASSLSSGPSTDTQYF
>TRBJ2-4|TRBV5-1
CASSSNLAKNIQYF
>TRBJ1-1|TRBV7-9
CASSLSVATEAFF
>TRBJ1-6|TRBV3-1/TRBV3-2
CASSQDLGSSPLHF
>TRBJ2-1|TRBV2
CASKANYNEQFF
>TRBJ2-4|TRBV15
CATSRGGTGRNIQYF
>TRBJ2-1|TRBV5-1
CASSWGTGGDEQFF
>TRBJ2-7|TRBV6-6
CASSTTRGLDYEQYF
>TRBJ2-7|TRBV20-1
CSAIRDYEQYF
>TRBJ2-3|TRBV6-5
CASSWSGGASGHTQYF
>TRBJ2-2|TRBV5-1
CASSLDGAGELFF
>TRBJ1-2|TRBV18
CASSPTGGGYTF
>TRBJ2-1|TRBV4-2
CATSSGQGLGEQFF
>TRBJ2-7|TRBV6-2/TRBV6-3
CASSSPGTAAYEQYF
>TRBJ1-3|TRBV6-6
CASSYSDRDGNTIYF
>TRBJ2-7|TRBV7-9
CASSLSYEQYF